Following are 20 T cell receptor beta chains from one sample sequenced in a study of blood T cell repertoires in COVID-19. Profiled with immunoSEQ multiplex PCR; TCRdb holds only in-frame clones, not every one. The table records around 40,000 clones, around 90% of them present only once. Material for sequencing was peripheral blood. The receptors come from a man in his fifties with active COVID-19.

The chain has TRBV28 and TRBJ1-6; D is uncertain. Deletions cut 4 bases from V and 0 bases from J, with 13 bases between. Germline assignment: CDR1 MDHEN and CDR2 SYDVKM. The CDR3 loop spans 17 amino acids. The CDR3 reads CASSSLTESSYNSPLHF. In nucleotides, the CDR3 is TGTGCCAGCAGTTCCCTGACGGAGAGCTCCTATAATTCACCCCTCCACTTT.

This clone came up a few times. This rearrangement joins TRBV7-9 to TRBJ2-7, with a weak D call TRBD2 (5 bases). The CDR3 covers 14 residues. The V end was cut by 1 base, the J end by 5 bases, with 12 bases between. CDR1 and CDR2 (germline): SEHNR, FQNEAQ (reference sequence). CDR3 residues: CASSLVEGMNEQYF. The DNA of the CDR3 is TGTGCCAGCAGCTTAGTTGAGGGAATGAACGAGCAGTACTTC.

V usage is TRBV4-1 and J usage is TRBJ1-5; weak D call: TRBD1 (6 bases). Trimming pared 2 bases from V and 6 bases from J, leaving 17 bases between. Germline V lookup: CDR1 MGHRA, CDR2 YSYEKL. The CDR3 runs 16 residues. The CDR3 reads CASSQLLGGGRQPQHF. DNA of the CDR3: TGCGCCAGCAGCCAACTATTGGGCGGGGGGCGTCAGCCCCAGCATTTT.

The chain combines TRBV28 with TRBJ2-1; 12 bases match TRBD2. Germline CDR1 is MDHEN and CDR2 is SYDVKM. Trimming took 5 bases from V and 4 from J; bases not matched to a gene: 3. This CDR3 has 15 residues. The CDR3 DNA reads TGTGCCAGCAGTCAGACTAGCGGGGGTTACAATGAGCAGTTCTTC. It yields the protein CASSQTSGGYNEQFF.

This clone has only a few counts. DNA of the CDR3: TGCGCCAGCAGTCAGGGGGGAGCAGGGGCCAACGTCCTGACTTTC. It yields the protein CASSQGGAGANVLTF. J is TRBJ2-6 and V is TRBV10-1, with D possibly being TRBD1 (7 bases). V gave up 5 bases and J gave up 4 bases, with 12 bases separating them. Germline CDR1 reads WNHNN; CDR2 reads SYGVQD (reference sequence). The CDR3 extends over 15 amino acids.

J is TRBJ1-5 and V is TRBV11-2; 7 nucleotides align to TRBD1. Trimming at V came to 2 bases and at J to 2 bases, leaving 3 bases not matched to a gene. The germline gives CDR1 SGHAT, CDR2 FQNNGV. The CDR3 spans 15 residues. For the CDR3, the DNA is TGTGCCAGCAGCTTATTGACAGGGCGCAATCAGCCCCAGCATTTT. This sequence encodes CASSLLTGRNQPQHF.

V is TRBV6-5 and J is TRBJ1-5; D gene uncertain. The germline CDR1 and CDR2 sequences are MNHEY and SVGAGI. V gave up 2 bases and J gave up 5 bases, with 7 bases separating them. The CDR3 runs 13 residues. CDR3 sequence (DNA): TGTGCCAGCAGTTACACGGGGTATCAGCCCCAGCATTTT. Translated: CASSYTGYQPQHF.

The chain is built from TRBV4-2 and TRBJ2-5; 14 positions match TRBD2. The length of the CDR3 is 18 residues. Germline-derived CDR1 and CDR2 are LGHNA and YNFKEQ. V shed 4 bases, J shed 6 bases, and the junction held 13 bases outside the gene matches. The CDR3 nucleotides read TGTGCCAGCAGCCTTTTGGGACTAGCGGGAGAGGATGGAAAGACCCAGTACTTC. Translated: CASSLLGLAGEDGKTQYF.

The chain is built from TRBV3-1 (or the pseudogene TRBV3-2) and TRBJ1-5; the match to TRBD1 covers 12 bases. The CDR3 is 15 amino acids. The junction had 3 bases not matched to a gene; V was cut back by 5 bases and J by 4 bases. CDR1 and CDR2 from the germline V gene are LGHDT and YNNKEL (reference sequence). The DNA of the CDR3 is TGTGCCAGCAGCGGGGGACAGGGGGCGAATCAGCCCCAGCATTTT. Protein product: CASSGGQGANQPQHF.

The chain combines TRBV9 with TRBJ1-5, with 10 bases aligning to TRBD1. Germline CDR1 reads SGDLS; CDR2 reads YYNGEE. V gave up 0 bases and J gave up 4 bases; unmatched junction bases: 1. The length of the CDR3 is 15 residues. The CDR3 nucleotides are TGTGCCAGCAGCGTAGGGGGACAGGGGAATCAGCCCCAGCATTTT. Translation: CASSVGGQGNQPQHF.

The V gene is TRBV6-5, the J gene TRBJ2-1, with TRBD2 matching over 8 bases. CDR3 size: 15 residues. After removal of 6 bases from V and 7 bases from J, the junction contained 11 bases not matched to a gene. Germline V lookup: CDR1 MNHEY, CDR2 SVGAGI. This CDR3 is CASRTLAVVENEQFF. CDR3 sequence (DNA): TGTGCCAGCAGAACACTAGCGGTTGTCGAGAATGAGCAGTTCTTC.

At least ten counts were recorded for this clone. This chain uses TRBV28 with TRBJ2-1; 9 bases fit TRBD2. The CDR3 has 15 amino acids. Germline CDR1 MDHEN, CDR2 SYDVKM. J lost 8 bases, V lost 2 bases, and 7 bases had no gene match. For the CDR3, the DNA is TGTGCCAGCAGTTTACGGCGGGAGGGTAGCGATGAGCAGTTCTTC. Its protein is CASSLRREGSDEQFF.

V and J are TRBV6-2 or TRBV6-3 and TRBJ2-5; D ambiguous. The V gene lost 6 bases and the J gene lost 7 bases, with 6 bases spanning the gap. Germline CDR1 and CDR2: MNHEY and SVGEGT. There are 10 residues in the CDR3. This CDR3 is CASSDLTQYF. CDR3 bases: TGTGCCAGCAGCGACTTGACCCAGTACTTC.

CDR3 protein: CASSDRLAEYNEQFF. The DNA for the CDR3 is TGTGCCAGCAGCGACAGACTAGCGGAGTACAATGAGCAGTTCTTC. The chain couples TRBV9 to TRBJ2-1; 9 bases are a match to TRBD2. The length of the CDR3 is 15 residues. Germline CDR1 SGDLS, CDR2 YYNGEE. J was trimmed by 4 bases and V by 3 bases; bases with no gene match: 5.

V gene TRBV5-1 combines with J gene TRBJ2-7; 10 nucleotides match TRBD2. This CDR3 region has 15 residues. V lost 5 bases to trimming and J lost 2 bases; unmatched junction nucleotides: 7. Germline V CDR1 and CDR2: SGHRS, YFSETQ. The CDR3 protein is CASSPSGRAPYEQYF. CDR3 nucleotides: TGCGCCAGCAGTCCCAGCGGGAGGGCCCCCTACGAGCAGTACTTC.

This chain uses TRBV4-3 with TRBJ1-6; TRBD1 is a possible D gene (5 bases). The CDR3 covers 18 residues. The germline V and J ends were trimmed by 1 base and 4 bases, with 17 bases remaining between them. CDR1 is LGHNA and CDR2 is YSLEER in the germline V gene. CDR3 nucleotide sequence: TGCGCCAGCAGCCAAGGGATCACCGCCCGGGGGTATAATTCACCCCTCCACTTT. This encodes CASSQGITARGYNSPLHF.

The chain is built from TRBV20-1 and TRBJ1-1; D ambiguous. This CDR3 contains 11 residues. Trimming removed 1 base from V and 8 bases from J, with 8 bases in between. Germline V lookup: CDR1 DFQATT, CDR2 SNEGSKA (reference sequence). The CDR3 sequence: CSARGTIEAFF. DNA of the CDR3: TGCAGTGCTAGAGGGACTATCGAAGCTTTCTTT.

V and J are TRBV29-1 and TRBJ2-7, with 7 nucleotides matching TRBD2. V shed 0 bases, J shed 1 base, and the junction held 3 bases outside the gene matches. Germline CDR1 SQVTM, CDR2 ANQGSEA. The CDR3 length is 14 residues. The CDR3 protein is CSVEEGGTSYEQYF. As DNA, the CDR3 is TGCAGCGTTGAAGAGGGAGGGACTTCCTACGAGCAGTACTTC.

The chain combines TRBV5-6 with TRBJ2-1; 9 positions agree with TRBD2. The V gene end was trimmed by 0 bases and the J gene end by 7 bases; junction bases not matched to a gene: 2. This CDR3 comprises 14 residues. Germline CDR1 is SGHDT and CDR2 is YYEEEE. The DNA for the CDR3 is TGTGCCAGCAGCTTGGGCGGGAGGGGGAATGAGCAGTTCTTC. Residues: CASSLGGRGNEQFF.

The J gene is TRBJ1-1, the V gene TRBV5-1; tentatively, D is TRBD1 (6 bases). Germline V gene sequence: CDR1 SGHRS, CDR2 YFSETQ. Trimming stripped 1 base from V and 1 base from J, with 17 bases between. This CDR3 has 17 amino acids. CDR3 residues: CASSLYLGRGSNTEAFF. DNA of the CDR3: TGCGCCAGCAGCTTGTATTTGGGCAGGGGTTCGAACACTGAAGCTTTCTTT.